This T cell receptor (beta chain) was sequenced for a study of blood T cell repertoires in COVID-19. Looking at the study overall: Whether acute or convalescent, the COVID-19 samples came from the United States, Italy and Spain. From T cells, B-cell-depleted T cells, or PBMCs came the material, which was cDNA or gDNA.

Those who participated ranged in age from roughly 18 to 100 years and resided in about two dozen US areas. Cohort allocation depended upon clinical history that participants reported. Assay used: immunoSEQ multiplex PCR; TCRdb lists only in-frame clones, some missing. The table lists approximately 330,000 clones, about 86% of them singletons, with around 4.4% in the top ten. V lost 4 bases and J 10 bases, leaving 14 bases between the germline ends. The CDR3 covers 14 residues. Germline V gene sequence: CDR1 LNHDA, CDR2 SQIVND (reference sequence). This clone occurred once. The V gene is TRBV19, the J gene TRBJ1-6; D is uncertain. This TCR was recovered from a woman in her forties with acute COVID-19. Sequencing was carried out using PBMCs or T cells enriched from blood (not recorded which). The DNA of the CDR3 is TGTGCCAGTAGTAGTGGGAGGGAGGGATCACCCCTCCACTTT. Residues: CASSSGREGSPLHF.